This T cell receptor (beta chain) appears in the sequencing data of a study of blood T cells in healthy people across ages. Primed by a sample-barcoded 5' primer and a J-beta primer mix, a second PCR proceeded for 7 to 11 cycles. Each single sample gave us at least 3 million CDR3-containing paired-end reads. TCRdb independently ran MiXCR on the 5' RACE reads; one entry per CDR3 protein. Counted here are about 680,000 distinct CDR3 sequences, around 45% occurring once; the ten biggest clones make up 25% to 35%. V lost 1 base and J 3 bases, leaving 9 bases between the germline ends. Germline loops: CDR1 DFQATT, CDR2 SNEGSKA (reference sequence). The CDR3 is 14 amino acids.

The sequence was collected from a woman in her sixties in good health. Sequenced: blood. V usage is TRBV20-1 and J usage is TRBJ1-4, with D possibly being TRBD1 (6 bases). CDR3 nucleotide sequence: TGCAGTGCTAGAGTGGGGGCGCCTAATGAAAAACTGTTTTTT. Protein: CSARVGAPNEKLFF.